This TCR beta chain derives from a study of PD-1 blockade in classical Hodgkin lymphoma. The time point here: newly diagnosed, previously untreated cHL patient sample. It was by magnetic negative selection that CD4+ T cells were purified from thawed PBMCs. This CDR3 is built from 13 residues. Germline V gene lookup returns CDR1 MDHEN and CDR2 SYDVKM. J lost 2 bases, V lost 11 bases, and 5 bases had no gene match. Study-wide results and caveats: Reports indicated that newly diagnosed patients had lower baseline TCR diversity than healthy donors did.

Method: immunoSEQ multiplex PCR; TCRdb's copy keeps in-frame clones and lacks some. The sample has 25,000 to 35,000 clones, 88% seen once. For this clone: The target antigen is unknown.

Sequencing was carried out using CD4+ T cells from blood. This sequence originates from a human donor with classical Hodgkin lymphoma. The chain is built from TRBV28 and TRBJ2-2; 7 positions agree with TRBD2. The CDR3 region has the DNA TGTGCCTCCGGGACTACCAACACCGGGGAGCTGTTTTTT. This translates into CASGTTNTGELFF.